The T cell receptor beta chain under discussion was sequenced for a study of T cell responses to AZD1222 COVID-19 vaccine. Study-wide points: Seropositivity was recorded at baseline in only 6 or 7 AZD1222 recipients. The donors showed a predominance of white British ancestry and of females, with possible underestimation of clonal diversity. Elevations in Spike-specific TCR breadth and depth followed administration of two AZD1222 doses.

The V gene lost 1 base and the J gene lost 4 bases, with 7 bases spanning the gap. This CDR3 region has 13 residues. Regarding this clone: The target antigen is unknown. This sample also contains other DNA sequences that code for the same CDR3.

The data were produced by immunoSEQ multiplex PCR, yet TCRdb's version contains in-frame clones alone and is incomplete. The repertoire has around 200,000 clones, approximately 91% of them found once; the top ten carry 0.95% to 1%. The clonotype originates from an adult in good health. Sequencing was performed on peripheral blood, taken on day 0 of AZD1222 vaccination. The chain has TRBV12-3 or TRBV12-4 and TRBJ1-1; D is perhaps TRBD1 (6 bases). In DNA form, the CDR3 reads TGTGCCAGCAGTTTAGGAGGGGGCACTGAAGCTTTCTTT. Translation: CASSLGGGTEAFF.